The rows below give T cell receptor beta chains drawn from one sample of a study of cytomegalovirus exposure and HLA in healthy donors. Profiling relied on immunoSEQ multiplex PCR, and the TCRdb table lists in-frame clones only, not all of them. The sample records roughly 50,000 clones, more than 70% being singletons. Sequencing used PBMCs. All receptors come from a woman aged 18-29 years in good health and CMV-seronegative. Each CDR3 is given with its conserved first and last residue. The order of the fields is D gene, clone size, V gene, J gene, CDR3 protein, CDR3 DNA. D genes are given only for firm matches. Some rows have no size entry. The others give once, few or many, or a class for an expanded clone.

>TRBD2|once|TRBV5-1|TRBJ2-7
CARSEREWVGEQYF
TGCGCCAGAAGCGAGCGGGAGTGGGTGGGCGAGCAGTACTTC
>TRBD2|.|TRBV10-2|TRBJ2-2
CASSGSQLAGMTGELFF
TGCGCCAGCAGTGGGTCCCAACTAGCGGGTATGACCGGGGAGCTGTTTTTT
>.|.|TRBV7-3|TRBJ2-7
CASSRSAGGYYEQYF
TGTGCCAGCAGCCGATCGGCCGGAGGGTACTACGAGCAGTACTTC
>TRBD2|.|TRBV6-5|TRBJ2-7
CASSPGLAGYEQYF
TGTGCCAGCAGCCCGGGACTAGCGGGCTACGAGCAGTACTTC
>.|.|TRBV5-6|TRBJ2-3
CASSLAGLGVPDTQYF
TGTGCCAGCAGCTTGGCGGGGTTAGGCGTTCCAGATACGCAGTATTTT
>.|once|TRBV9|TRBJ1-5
CASSVQQGIPTVGRYSNQPQHF
TGTGCCAGCAGCGTACAACAGGGCATTCCGACCGTGGGACGTTATAGCAATCAGCCCCAGCATTTT
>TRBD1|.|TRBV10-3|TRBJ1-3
CAIRDRDRGTAGNTIYF
TGTGCCATCAGGGATAGGGACAGGGGGACAGCTGGAAACACCATATATTTT
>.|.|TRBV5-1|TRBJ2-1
CASRFVDEQFF
TGCGCCAGCAGGTTTGTCGATGAGCAGTTCTTC
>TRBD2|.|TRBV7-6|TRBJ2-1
CASSLVRRESPDEQFF
TGTGCCAGCAGCTTGGTCCGGCGGGAGTCCCCCGATGAGCAGTTCTTC
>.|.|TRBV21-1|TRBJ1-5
CASSNQASREYSNQPQHF
TGTGCCAGCAGCAATCAGGCCAGCCGGGAGTATAGCAATCAGCCCCAGCATTTT
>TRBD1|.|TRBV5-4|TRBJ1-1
CASSSRTSRGTEAFF
TGTGCCAGCAGCTCCCGCACTAGCAGGGGGACTGAAGCTTTCTTT
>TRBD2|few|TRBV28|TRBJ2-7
CASIGASGRATYEQYF
TGTGCCAGCATCGGGGCTAGCGGGAGGGCTACCTACGAGCAGTACTTC
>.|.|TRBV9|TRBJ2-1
CASSVVAGAYNEQFF
TGTGCCAGCAGCGTAGTGGCAGGGGCCTACAATGAGCAGTTCTTC
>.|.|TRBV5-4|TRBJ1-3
CASSLGLPSSGNTIYF
TGTGCCAGCAGCTTGGGTCTTCCTTCCTCTGGAAACACCATATATTTT
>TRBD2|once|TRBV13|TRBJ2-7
CASSSSASGRGYEQYF
TGTGCCAGCAGTTCTTCTGCTAGCGGGAGGGGGTACGAGCAGTACTTC
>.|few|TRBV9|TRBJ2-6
CASSVVGRSSGANGLTF
TGTGCCAGCAGCGTAGTGGGCAGAAGCTCTGGGGCCAACGGCCTGACTTTC
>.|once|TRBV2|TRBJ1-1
CASVTGSEAFF
TGTGCCAGCGTTACAGGTTCCGAAGCTTTCTTT
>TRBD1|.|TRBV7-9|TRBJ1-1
CASSFGTVVNTEAFF
TGTGCCAGCAGCTTTGGGACAGTCGTGAACACTGAAGCTTTCTTT
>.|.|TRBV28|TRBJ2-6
CASSFGEFSGANVLTF
TGTGCCAGCAGTTTCGGGGAGTTCTCTGGGGCCAACGTCCTGACTTTC
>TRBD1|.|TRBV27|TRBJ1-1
CASSASGTVNTEAFF
TGTGCCAGCAGTGCGTCCGGGACAGTGAACACTGAAGCTTTCTTT
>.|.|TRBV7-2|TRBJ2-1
CASSLRLAYNEQFF
TGTGCCAGCAGCTTGAGACTCGCCTACAATGAGCAGTTCTTC
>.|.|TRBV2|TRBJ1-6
CASSPTGDSPLHF
TGTGCCAGCAGTCCGACAGGTGATTCACCCCTCCACTTT
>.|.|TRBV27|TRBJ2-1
CASIPTPISGSSYNEQFF
TGTGCCAGCATCCCGACGCCCATTTCGGGGAGCTCCTACAATGAGCAGTTCTTC
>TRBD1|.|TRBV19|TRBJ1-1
CASKQGQGAAEAFF
TGTGCCAGTAAACAGGGGCAGGGGGCGGCTGAAGCTTTCTTT
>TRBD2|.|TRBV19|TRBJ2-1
CASSIGGAHTNEQFF
TGTGCCAGTAGTATCGGGGGGGCGCATACCAATGAGCAGTTCTTC
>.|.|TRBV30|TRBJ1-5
CAWREGFNQPQHF
TGTGCCTGGAGGGAGGGGTTCAATCAGCCCCAGCATTTT
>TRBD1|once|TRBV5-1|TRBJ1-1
CASSPLEQGEAFF
TGCGCCAGCAGCCCCCTCGAACAGGGGGAAGCTTTCTTT
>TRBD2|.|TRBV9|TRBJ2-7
CASSATSGASYEQYF
TGTGCCAGCAGTGCTACTAGCGGGGCTTCCTACGAGCAGTACTTC
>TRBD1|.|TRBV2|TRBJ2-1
CASSLRDRGNNEQFF
TGTGCCAGCAGTCTCCGGGACAGGGGGAACAATGAGCAGTTCTTC
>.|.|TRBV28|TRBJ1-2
CASSVRDTRFYYYGYTF
TGTGCCAGCAGTGTCCGGGACACTCGCTTCTACTATTATGGCTACACCTTC
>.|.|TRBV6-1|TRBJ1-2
CASRQNYGYTF
TGTGCCAGCCGACAGAACTATGGCTACACCTTC
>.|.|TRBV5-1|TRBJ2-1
CASSRNTDNEQFF
TGCGCCAGCAGCCGAAACACAGATAATGAGCAGTTCTTC
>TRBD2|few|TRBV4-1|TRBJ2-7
CASSRGLAGRNKYEQYF
TGCGCCAGCAGCCGTGGACTAGCGGGACGAAACAAATACGAGCAGTACTTC
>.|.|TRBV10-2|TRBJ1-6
CASFAGYNSPLHF
TGCGCCAGCTTCGCAGGATATAATTCACCCCTCCACTTT
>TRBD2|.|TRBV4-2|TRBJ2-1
CASQGTSGNNEQFF
TGTGCCAGTCAGGGGACTAGCGGGAACAATGAGCAGTTCTTC
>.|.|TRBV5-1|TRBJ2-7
CASSEEGTYSYEQYF
TGCGCCAGCAGCGAGGAGGGGACTTACTCCTACGAGCAGTACTTC
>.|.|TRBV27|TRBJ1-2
CASSLSPRVNGYTF
TGTGCCAGCAGTTTATCGCCCAGGGTGAATGGCTACACCTTC
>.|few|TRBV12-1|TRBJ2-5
CASSQTPQGWRRPEETQYF
TGTGCCAGCAGTCAGACGCCCCAGGGGTGGAGGAGGCCGGAAGAGACCCAGTACTTC
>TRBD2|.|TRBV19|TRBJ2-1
CASSRTSGRVHNEQFF
TGTGCCAGTAGCCGGACTAGCGGGAGGGTTCACAATGAGCAGTTCTTC
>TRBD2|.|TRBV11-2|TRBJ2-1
CASSFSGGSYNEQFF
TGTGCCAGCAGCTTTTCGGGAGGTTCCTACAATGAGCAGTTCTTC
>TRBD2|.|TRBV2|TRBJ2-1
CASRALAGLINEQFF
TGTGCCAGCAGAGCCCTAGCGGGACTAATCAATGAGCAGTTCTTC
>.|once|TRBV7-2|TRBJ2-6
CASSLDSRRSGGLTF
TGTGCCAGCAGCTTAGATTCTCGGCGGAGTGGCGGCCTGACTTTC
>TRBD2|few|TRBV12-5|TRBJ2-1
CASGLVGGTSVYNEQFF
TGTGCTAGTGGTTTGGTAGGCGGGACTAGTGTATACAATGAGCAGTTCTTC
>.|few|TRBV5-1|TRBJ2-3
CASSLPGSGTDTQYF
TGCGCCAGCAGCTTGCCGGGGTCTGGGACAGATACGCAGTATTTT
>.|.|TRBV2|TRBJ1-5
CASSESVVGTNQPQHF
TGTGCCAGCAGTGAGTCTGTTGTCGGTACCAATCAGCCCCAGCATTTT
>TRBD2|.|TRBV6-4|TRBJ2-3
CASSDELAGGDTQYF
TGTGCCAGCAGTGACGAACTAGCGGGAGGAGATACGCAGTATTTT
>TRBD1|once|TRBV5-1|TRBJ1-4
CASSLEDREGGNEKLFF
TGCGCCAGCAGCCTCGAGGACAGGGAGGGGGGGAATGAAAAACTGTTTTTT
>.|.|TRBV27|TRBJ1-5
CASRPFAGFSNQPQHF
TGTGCCAGCAGGCCATTCGCCGGTTTTAGCAATCAGCCCCAGCATTTT
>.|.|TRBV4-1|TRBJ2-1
CASSRPPRGYNEQFF
TGCGCCAGCAGCAGGCCCCCGAGAGGCTACAATGAGCAGTTCTTC
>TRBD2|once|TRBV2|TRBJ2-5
CATLPAASSTLGLAGWTQETQYF
TGTGCCACCCTCCCAGCAGCTTCGTCAACTTTGGGACTAGCGGGGTGGACTCAGGAGACCCAGTACTTC
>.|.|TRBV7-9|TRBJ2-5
CASADGDLQETQYF
TGTGCCAGCGCAGACGGGGACTTACAAGAGACCCAGTACTTC
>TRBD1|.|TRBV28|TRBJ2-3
CASSAGTGATDTQYF
TGTGCCAGCAGTGCCGGGACAGGGGCCACAGATACGCAGTATTTT